The source of this T cell receptor beta chain is a study of blood T cell repertoires in COVID-19. The overall study: Nucleic acid was either cDNA or gDNA, and it came from T cells, B-cell-depleted T cells, or PBMCs.

TCRdb's copy holds only in-frame clones and misses some; the assay was immunoSEQ multiplex PCR. The sample has 190,000 or so clones; 85% to 95% are singletons. This CDR3 region has 14 residues. V was cut by 4 bases and J by 0 bases, with 7 bases left in between. Germline V gene data show CDR1 as SGHTA and CDR2 as FQGTGA. The TCR sequence derives from a man aged 30 to 39 with COVID-19, enrolled during active disease. Material for sequencing was peripheral blood. The V gene is TRBV7-3, the J gene TRBJ2-1; a weak D match, TRBD1 (5 bases). CDR3 sequence reads: CASSSDNSYNEQFF. The CDR3, as DNA: TGTGCCAGCAGCTCGGACAACTCCTACAATGAGCAGTTCTTC.